The 27 T cell receptor beta chains below all came from one sample that was sequenced in a study of breast tumors, draining lymph nodes, adjacent tissues. TCRdb re-called the multiplex PCR reads with MiXCR, one entry per CDR3 protein. Here the sample spans some 49,000 distinct CDR3 sequences, about 21% being singletons. Input material: breast tumor tissue. These receptors came from a female donor with breast cancer. Some clones in this sample may be carry-over from other donors' samples.

In nucleotides, the CDR3 is TGTGCCAGCAGCCGGCGGTCTATTTATTCGCAAGAGACCCAGTACTTC. Its translation is CASSRRSIYSQETQYF. The V and J genes are TRBV5-5 and TRBJ2-5, with no clear D. CDR1 is SGHKS, CDR2 YYEKEE, per germline (reference sequence). This CDR3 is 16 amino acids long. V was shortened by 4 bases and J by 2 bases, with 18 bases between the two germline ends.

In its sample, this clonotype was seen many times. In DNA form, the CDR3 reads TGTGCCAGCAGCACGGGACAGGGGGCCCGCACCCACGAGCAGTACTTC. Encoded protein: CASSTGQGARTHEQYF. The chain carries TRBV5-5 and TRBJ2-7, with TRBD1 matching 12 bases. J lost 5 bases, V lost 4 bases, and 10 bases had no gene match. The CDR3 consists of 16 residues. CDR1 is SGHKS, CDR2 YYEKEE, per germline (reference sequence).

This clonotype has just one count. This chain connects TRBV18 to TRBJ2-2, with no clear D. Trimming left V 2 bases short and J 9 bases short, with 10 bases between. The germline CDR1 and CDR2 sequences are KGHSH and LQKENI. There are 13 residues in the CDR3. CDR3 amino acids: CASSPFVGRELFF. Here the CDR3 DNA reads TGTGCCAGCTCACCATTCGTAGGCCGGGAGCTGTTTTTT.

In this sample, this clonotype turned up a few times. The chain uses TRBV5-6 and TRBJ2-5; unclear D gene. Germline V gene sequence: CDR1 SGHDT, CDR2 YYEEEE. Trimming stripped 1 base from V and 1 base from J, with 5 bases between. The CDR3 runs 13 residues. CDR3 residues: CASSLTFQETQYF. CDR3 coding DNA: TGTGCCAGCAGCTTGACGTTCCAAGAGACCCAGTACTTC. Using reference TRBV5-6 and TRBJ2-5 for the parts outside the CDR3, the full variable domain is DAGVTQSPTHLIKTRGQQVTLRCSPKSGHDTVSWYQQALGQGPQFIFQYYEEEERQRGNFPDRFSGHQFPNYSSELNVNALLLGDSALYLCASSLTFQETQYFGPGTRLLVL.

This chain links TRBV6-1 with TRBJ2-3, with 13 bases fitting TRBD2. There are 16 residues in the CDR3. Germline V CDR1 and CDR2: MNHNS, SASEGT. J was trimmed by 4 bases and V by 7 bases; bases with no gene match: 8. The CDR3 DNA follows: TGTGCCAGCACCGAAACCGGGACTAGCGGGGCAGATACGCAGTATTTT. Translating gives CASTETGTSGADTQYF.

This clonotype has at least ten counts. The chain combines TRBV7-2 with TRBJ2-2, with D perhaps TRBD2 (5 bases). Between the trimmed V and J ends, which lost 3 bases and 1 base, there was a span of 12 bases. Germline V CDR1 and CDR2: SGHTA, FQGNSA. This CDR3 region has 16 residues. This chain's CDR3 is CASSFPLAGNTGELFF. The CDR3 region has the DNA TGTGCCAGCAGCTTCCCTCTAGCAGGGAACACCGGGGAGCTGTTTTTT. The entire variable domain, with the rest obtained from reference TRBV7-2 and TRBJ2-2, is as follows: GAGVSQSPSNKVTEKGKDVELRCDPISGHTALYWYRQSLGQGLEFLIYFQGNSAPDKSGLPSDRFSAERTGGSVSTLTIQRTQQEDSAVYLCASSFPLAGNTGELFFGEGSRLTVL.

V usage is TRBV11-2 and J usage is TRBJ2-3, with D perhaps being TRBD1 or TRBD2 (5 bases each). V lost 7 bases to trimming and J lost 2 bases, with 13 bases between them. Germline CDR1 and CDR2: SGHAT and FQNNGV. This CDR3 spans 14 amino acids. CDR3 in DNA: TGTGCCAGCAACCCCGGGACGTACACAGATACGCAGTATTTT. Its protein product is CASNPGTYTDTQYF.

The chain recombines TRBV4-1 with TRBJ1-1, with D possibly matching TRBD1 (6 bases). The ends were cut back, 3 bases at V and 11 bases at J, with 19 bases in the middle. This CDR3 spans 14 amino acids. Per germline, CDR1 MGHRA and CDR2 YSYEKL. The CDR3 DNA reads as TGCGCCAGCAGCCACCTTGAGCAGGGGAGAGAGGCTTTCTTT. It is translated as CASSHLEQGREAFF.

This clonotype occurred many times. The V call is TRBV6-6, the J call TRBJ1-2; 7 nucleotides match TRBD1. The J segment lost 9 bases and the V segment lost 5 bases, leaving 9 bases of the junction unmatched. The V gene's germline CDR1 is MNHNY and CDR2 SVGAGI (reference sequence). The CDR3 sequence is 13 residues long. As DNA, the CDR3 is TGTGCCAGCAGTCCCGGGACAGTGAATAGCTACACCTTC. Its protein product is CASSPGTVNSYTF.

The V gene is TRBV5-1, the J gene TRBJ2-7; perhaps TRBD2 as D (7 bases). Deletions cut 4 bases from V and 7 bases from J, with 21 bases between. The CDR3 length is 15 residues. CDR1 and CDR2 (germline): SGHRS, YFSETQ. CDR3 in DNA: TGCGCCAGCAGCCCAATCGTGGGGGCCGGGGGGGAGCAGTACTTC. Translated: CASSPIVGAGGEQYF. Supplemented by reference TRBV5-1 and TRBJ2-7, the full variable domain reads KAGVTQTPRYLIKTRGQQVTLSCSPISGHRSVSWYQQTPGQGLQFLFEYFSETQRNKGNFPGRFSGRQFSNSRSEMNVSTLELGDSALYLCASSPIVGAGGEQYFGPGTRLTVT.

This clonotype has ten or more counts. This chain's CDR3 is CASSSKVISGNTIYF. The CDR3, as DNA: TGTGCCAGCAGCTCCAAGGTCATCTCTGGAAACACCATATATTTT. This chain uses TRBV7-8 with TRBJ1-3; D ambiguous. The germline gives CDR1 SGHVS, CDR2 FQNEAQ. The CDR3 spans 15 residues. V was shortened by 4 bases and J by 0 bases, with 10 bases between the two germline ends.

Ten or more counts support this clonotype. This chain links TRBV20-1 with TRBJ2-7, with D possibly matching TRBD2 (5 bases). The germline V gene has CDR1 DFQATT and CDR2 SNEGSKA (reference sequence). The V end lost 7 bases, the J end lost 0 bases, and 10 bases lay between the germline ends. The CDR3 sequence is 12 residues long. CDR3 amino acids: CSVPAASYEQYF. CDR3 bases: TGCAGTGTTCCAGCGGCCTCCTACGAGCAGTACTTC.

This clonotype occurred a few times. This chain uses TRBV27 with TRBJ1-4; no clear D. Trimming took off 4 bases at V and 4 bases at J, with 7 bases between the two ends. This CDR3 is 13 amino acids long. CDR1 MNHEY and CDR2 SMNVEV come from the germline V gene (reference sequence). The CDR3: CASSSGVNEKLFF. The DNA for the CDR3 is TGTGCCAGCAGTTCTGGAGTTAATGAAAAACTGTTTTTT.

This clonotype was seen ten or more times. The chain links TRBV19 to TRBJ2-7; 9 nucleotides line up with TRBD1. The CDR3 has 14 residues. J was trimmed by 2 bases and V by 6 bases; bases with no gene match: 5. Germline-derived CDR1 and CDR2 are LNHDA and SQIVND (reference sequence). This CDR3 is CASSVTGGAYEQYF. In DNA form, the CDR3 reads TGTGCCAGTAGCGTGACAGGGGGGGCCTACGAGCAGTACTTC.

This clonotype was recorded at least ten times. This chain links TRBV14 with TRBJ1-2; a possible D gene is TRBD1 (5 bases). The length of the CDR3 is 16 residues. The germline CDR1 and CDR2 sequences are SGHDN and FVKESK. Trimming pared 0 bases from V and 5 bases from J, leaving 16 bases between. The CDR3 DNA reads as TGTGCCAGCAGCCAAGATCTAGACAGCGATATTTATGGCTACACCTTC. It is translated as CASSQDLDSDIYGYTF.

This clonotype was observed at least ten times. The J gene is TRBJ1-2, the V gene TRBV15, with TRBD1 identical over 7 bases. The CDR3 spans 14 residues. Germline values: CDR1 LNHNV, CDR2 YYDKDF (reference sequence). With 0 bases clipped from V and 4 bases from J, the junction kept 2 bases outside the gene matches. CDR3 sequence reads: CATSRDRTGYGYTF. CDR3 bases: TGTGCCACCAGCAGAGATCGGACAGGCTATGGCTACACCTTC. The variable domain in full, completed from reference TRBV15 and TRBJ1-2, reads DAMVIQNPRYQVTQFGKPVTLSCSQTLNHNVMYWYQQKSSQAPKLLFHYYDKDFNNEADTPDNFQSRRPNTSFCFLDIRSPGLGDTAMYLCATSRDRTGYGYTFGSGTRLTVV.

The V call is TRBV3-1, the J call TRBJ2-5; D may be TRBD1 (5 bases). The CDR3 is 18 residues long. V lost 2 bases and J lost 5, with 24 bases in between. Germline assignment: CDR1 LGHDT and CDR2 YNNKEL (reference sequence). CDR3 DNA: TGTGCCAGCAGCCAAATGGGGCGCGCCCGGACAACACAGGAGACCCAGTACTTC. It specifies CASSQMGRARTTQETQYF.

This clonotype was seen at least ten times. V gene TRBV7-9 combines with J gene TRBJ2-3, with TRBD2 identical over 13 bases. Germline trimming cut 7 bases from V and 10 bases from J; bases unmatched to any gene: 17. Per germline, CDR1 SEHNR and CDR2 FQNEAQ (reference sequence). The CDR3 totals 17 residues. This chain's CDR3 is CASIPGPTSGGAGSQYF. The CDR3 coding sequence is TGTGCCAGCATCCCCGGGCCCACTAGCGGGGGGGCAGGTTCGCAGTATTTT. Combining the CDR3 with reference TRBV7-9 and TRBJ2-3 gives the whole variable domain DTGVSQNPRHKITKRGQNVTFRCDPISEHNRLYWYRQTLGQGPEFLTYFQNEAQLEKSRLLSDRFSAERPKGSFSTLEIQRTEQGDSAMYLCASIPGPTSGGAGSQYFGPGTRLTVL.

In this sample, this clonotype turned up many times. The genes are TRBV29-1 and TRBJ2-1, with 7 bases identical to TRBD2. V was clipped by 0 bases and J by 4 bases; unmatched bases: 6. CDR1 is SQVTM and CDR2 is ANQGSEA in the germline V gene. This CDR3 is 15 amino acids long. The CDR3 bases are TGCAGCGTTGAAGATCTCCTAGCGGCATACAATGAGCAGTTCTTC. Protein product: CSVEDLLAAYNEQFF.

This clonotype was seen repeatedly, ten times or more. The genes are TRBV28 and TRBJ1-6; D is perhaps TRBD1 (5 bases). The CDR3 covers 16 residues. V was trimmed by 2 bases and J by 7 bases, leaving 15 bases between them. Germline values: CDR1 MDHEN, CDR2 SYDVKM. The chain's CDR3 is CASSLEQGRGNSPLHF. The CDR3 coding sequence is TGTGCCAGCAGTTTAGAGCAGGGAAGGGGAAATTCACCCCTCCACTTT.

To note about this clonotype: A read error may explain this, as a much larger clone is one base away. The final CDR3 position lacks the conserved phenylalanine or tryptophan, pointing to a likely read error. V and J are TRBV27 and TRBJ2-7, with a possible D match to TRBD1 (5 bases). With 7 bases removed from V and 2 bases from J, the gap between germline ends came to 21 bases. This CDR3 has 16 amino acids. CDR1 and CDR2 (germline): MNHEY, SMNVEV (reference sequence). The chain's CDR3 is CASTTADRTKTYEQYL. The CDR3 nucleotides are TGTGCCAGCACCACCGCCGACAGAACAAAAACCTACGAGCAGTACCTC.

This clonotype was detected many times. CDR3 loop: CATSSGAGEDYNEQFF. DNA for the CDR3: TGTGCCACCAGCAGTGGAGCGGGAGAGGACTACAATGAGCAGTTCTTC. The J gene is TRBJ2-1, the V gene TRBV15; 8 nucleotides agree with TRBD2. The trim removed 3 bases at V and 3 bases at J, leaving 7 bases unmatched. The CDR3 extends over 16 amino acids. Germline V gene lookup returns CDR1 LNHNV and CDR2 YYDKDF (reference sequence).

This rearrangement joins TRBV19 to TRBJ2-6; TRBD1 is a possible D gene (7 bases). The CDR3 contains 19 residues. Trimming stripped 3 bases from V and 0 bases from J, with 18 bases between. The germline V gene has CDR1 LNHDA and CDR2 SQIVND (reference sequence). The CDR3 DNA follows: TGTGCCAGTAGTATTCAGGAGGGGGACAGCCTCTCTGGGGCCAACGTCCTGACTTTC. It translates to CASSIQEGDSLSGANVLTF. The variable domain in full, completed from reference TRBV19 and TRBJ2-6, reads DGGITQSPKYLFRKEGQNVTLSCEQNLNHDAMYWYRQDPGQGLRLIYYSQIVNDFQKGDIAEGYSVSREKKESFPLTVTSAQKNPTAFYLCASSIQEGDSLSGANVLTFGAGSRLTVL.

This clonotype was picked up one time. It may be a read error: a sequence one base away is much more abundant. The CDR3 ends on some other residue instead of the conserved phenylalanine or tryptophan, so this is likely a read error. The gene calls are TRBV5-1 and TRBJ2-1; TRBD2 matches at 8 bases. The germline gives CDR1 SGHRS, CDR2 YFSETQ. This CDR3 region has 15 residues. V gave up 0 bases and J gave up 10 bases; unmatched junction bases: 9. The CDR3 region is CASSLASGGPAEQFL. The CDR3 bases are TGCGCCAGCAGCTTGGCGTCGGGGGGGCCGGCAGAGCAGTTCCTC.

V and J are TRBV3-1 and TRBJ1-3; a weak D match, TRBD1 (6 bases). The germline V gene encodes CDR1 LGHDT and CDR2 YNNKEL (reference sequence). Trimming took 2 bases from V and 0 from J, leaving 14 bases between them. The CDR3 is 17 amino acids. The CDR3 DNA is TGTGCCAGCAGCCAAAATCCGGGGGCCTCCTCTGGAAACACCATATATTTT. This codes for CASSQNPGASSGNTIYF.

In its sample, this clonotype was seen many times. The rearrangement links TRBV11-2 to TRBJ2-7, with 11 nucleotides matching TRBD1. Germline V gene lookup returns CDR1 SGHAT and CDR2 FQNNGV. The CDR3 covers 15 residues. Trimming took 5 bases from V and 6 from J; bases not matched to a gene: 9. The CDR3 DNA reads TGTGCCAGCAGCGGGCCGGGACAGGGGGTAGGCGAGCAGTACTTC. Translating gives CASSGPGQGVGEQYF. Variable domain in full (rest from reference TRBV11-2 and TRBJ2-7): EAGVAQSPRYKIIEKRQSVAFWCNPISGHATLYWYQQILGQGPKLLIQFQNNGVVDDSQLPKDRFSAERLKGVDSTLKIQPAKLEDSAVYLCASSGPGQGVGEQYFGPGTRLTVT.

A note on this clonotype: A read error is possible here, since a much larger clone lies one base away. This rearrangement joins TRBV4-1 to TRBJ2-3, with TRBD2 matching 9 bases. J gave up 4 bases and V 1 base, and 6 bases lay outside the gene matches. Germline V gene data show CDR1 as MGHRA and CDR2 as YSYEKL. This CDR3 comprises 16 residues. The CDR3 loop reads CASSQGGGGGADTQYF. CDR3 nucleotide sequence: TGCGCCAGCAGCCAAGGAGGTGGCGGGGGGGCAGATACGCAGTATTTT.